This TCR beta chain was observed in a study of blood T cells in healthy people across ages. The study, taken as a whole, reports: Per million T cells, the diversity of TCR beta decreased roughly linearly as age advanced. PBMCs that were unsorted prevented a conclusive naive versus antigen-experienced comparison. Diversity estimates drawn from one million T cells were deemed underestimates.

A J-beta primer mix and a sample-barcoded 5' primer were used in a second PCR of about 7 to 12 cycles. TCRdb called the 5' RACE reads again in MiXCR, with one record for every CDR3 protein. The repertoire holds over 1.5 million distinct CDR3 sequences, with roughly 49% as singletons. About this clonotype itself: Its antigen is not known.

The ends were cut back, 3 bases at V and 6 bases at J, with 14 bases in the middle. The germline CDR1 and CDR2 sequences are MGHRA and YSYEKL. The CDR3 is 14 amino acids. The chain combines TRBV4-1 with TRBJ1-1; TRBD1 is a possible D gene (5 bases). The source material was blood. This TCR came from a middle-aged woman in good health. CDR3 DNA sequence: TGCGCCAGCAGCCAGGGGGAGGGTGTCCCTGAAGCTTTCTTT. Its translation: CASSQGEGVPEAFF.